The next 14 T cell receptor beta chains were all read from a single sample in a study of control samples from healthy donors and cancer patients. Sequencing used immunoSEQ multiplex PCR; TCRdb keeps in-frame clones, though not all of them. The table shows tens of thousands of clones, with about nine tenths occurring only once. Sequencing used blood. The receptors derive from a woman aged 65 to 85 in good health.

This clone was seen a single time. V and J are TRBV19 and TRBJ1-2; a weak D match, TRBD1 (5 bases). V lost 2 bases to trimming and J lost 5 bases, with 15 bases between them. Germline V lookup: CDR1 LNHDA, CDR2 SQIVND (reference sequence). The CDR3 has 15 amino acids. The CDR3 DNA reads TGTGCCAGTAGTATATCCTCCGGGACCATGTATGGCTACACCTTC. Protein product: CASSISSGTMYGYTF. Combining the CDR3 with reference TRBV19 and TRBJ1-2 gives the whole variable domain DGGITQSPKYLFRKEGQNVTLSCEQNLNHDAMYWYRQDPGQGLRLIYYSQIVNDFQKGDIAEGYSVSREKKESFPLTVTSAQKNPTAFYLCASSISSGTMYGYTFGSGTRLTVV.

The chain has TRBV20-1 and TRBJ1-4; D gene unclear. The CDR3 has 11 amino acids. The germline V and J ends were trimmed by 1 base and 7 bases, with 4 bases remaining between them. Germline V gives CDR1 DFQATT, CDR2 SNEGSKA (reference sequence). The CDR3 is CSARGPEKLFF. The CDR3 DNA is TGCAGTGCTAGAGGCCCTGAAAAACTGTTTTTT.

This clone has a single count. The V and J genes are TRBV6-5 and TRBJ1-5; D is perhaps TRBD1 (6 bases). The CDR3 runs 15 residues. Trimming took off 4 bases at V and 6 bases at J, with 16 bases between the two ends. Germline V gene lookup returns CDR1 MNHEY and CDR2 SVGAGI. CDR3: CASSLVMGAGQPQHF. In DNA form, the CDR3 reads TGTGCCAGCAGTTTGGTTATGGGGGCGGGTCAGCCCCAGCATTTT.

V usage is TRBV5-4 and J usage is TRBJ2-5; 9 bases match TRBD2. Trimming took 1 base from V and 1 from J; bases not matched to a gene: 8. The CDR3 contains 17 residues. Per the germline V gene, CDR1 is SGHNT and CDR2 is YYREEE (reference sequence). This CDR3 is CASSLSPAGGRQETQYF. Here the CDR3 DNA reads TGTGCCAGCAGCTTGAGCCCAGCGGGAGGCCGCCAAGAGACCCAGTACTTC.

This clone has just one count. V usage is TRBV5-1 and J usage is TRBJ2-5, with 7 bases matching TRBD2. Unmatched junction bases numbered 6, after V lost 5 bases and J lost 5 bases. The CDR3 runs to 13 residues. Germline CDR1 SGHRS, CDR2 YFSETQ. CDR3 in amino acids: CASRGGFYETQYF. The CDR3 DNA sequence: TGCGCCAGCAGGGGGGGGTTCTATGAGACCCAGTACTTC.

The chain recombines TRBV6-5 with TRBJ1-2; the D is unclear. This CDR3 has 12 residues. V lost 7 bases, J lost 1 base, and 7 bases lay in between. Germline CDR1 reads MNHEY; CDR2 reads SVGAGI. The DNA for the CDR3 is TGTGCCAGCACTATCAGTAACTATGGCTACACCTTC. It encodes CASTISNYGYTF.

This clone was detected once. The J gene is TRBJ2-5, the V gene TRBV6-1; no firm D call. CDR1 is MNHNS and CDR2 is SASEGT in the germline V gene. The CDR3 runs to 16 residues. Trimming took 1 base from V and 4 from J, leaving 16 bases between them. The CDR3 coding sequence is TGTGCCAGCAGTGAAGGTGTGGCACAGAGAGCAGAGACCCAGTACTTC. It specifies CASSEGVAQRAETQYF.

The V call is TRBV18, the J call TRBJ1-4; 10 bases map to TRBD1. The CDR3 length is 15 residues. The V and J ends lost 3 bases and 5 bases, in that order; junction bases with no gene match: 3. Germline V CDR1 and CDR2: KGHSH, LQKENI. CDR3 in amino acids: CASSPSTGGNEKLFF. Here the CDR3 DNA reads TGTGCCAGCTCACCCTCGACAGGGGGCAATGAAAAACTGTTTTTT.

The rearrangement links TRBV19 to TRBJ1-2; no reliable D call. This CDR3 has 12 amino acids. CDR1 and CDR2 from the germline V gene are LNHDA and SQIVND (reference sequence). Trimming cost V 4 bases and J 8 bases, with 11 bases left between them. CDR3 in DNA: TGTGCCAGTAGTACGGACGGCCGCGGCTACACCTTC. This encodes CASSTDGRGYTF.

CDR3: CAWTRAATEAFF. In nucleotides, the CDR3 is TGTGCCTGGACCAGAGCGGCCACTGAAGCTTTCTTT. The chain carries TRBV30 and TRBJ1-1; D gene ambiguous. The ends were cut back, 4 bases at V and 4 bases at J, with 10 bases in the middle. This CDR3 is built from 12 residues. Germline assignment: CDR1 GTSNPN and CDR2 SVGIG (reference sequence).

The chain has TRBV2 and TRBJ2-2; 9 bases are shared with TRBD1. V lost 5 bases, J lost 3 bases, and 4 bases stayed unmatched. The germline V gene has CDR1 SNHLY and CDR2 FYNNEI. The CDR3 has 15 amino acids. CDR3 nucleotide sequence: TGTGCCAGCAGTCCGCGGACAGGGGACACCGGGGAGCTGTTTTTT. The encoded protein is CASSPRTGDTGELFF.

The chain is built from TRBV27 and TRBJ1-5, with D possibly matching TRBD1 (6 bases). Trimming stripped 5 bases from V and 2 bases from J, with 13 bases between. Germline CDR1 and CDR2: MNHEY and SMNVEV (reference sequence). The CDR3 loop spans 15 amino acids. The CDR3 coding sequence is TGTGCCAGCAGTGAGGGGGTTGGTGGCAATCAGCCCCAGCATTTT. This encodes CASSEGVGGNQPQHF.

The rearrangement uses TRBV4-1 and TRBJ1-2; TRBD1 matches at 10 bases. Looked up from germline, CDR1 is MGHRA and CDR2 is YSYEKL. The V segment lost 1 base and the J segment 3 bases; nucleotides outside the gene matches: 11. The CDR3 extends over 18 amino acids. CDR3 amino acids: CASSQALDRGDRDYGYTF. The CDR3 bases are TGCGCCAGCAGCCAAGCATTGGACAGGGGGGATCGGGACTATGGCTACACCTTC.

The chain has TRBV12-3 or TRBV12-4 and TRBJ1-2, with D possibly TRBD1 on 5 matching bases. CDR3 length: 12 residues. The V end was cut by 5 bases, the J end by 3 bases, with 7 bases between. CDR3 DNA: TGTGCCAGCAGTCGGGGCTACTATGGCTACACCTTC. It codes for CASSRGYYGYTF.